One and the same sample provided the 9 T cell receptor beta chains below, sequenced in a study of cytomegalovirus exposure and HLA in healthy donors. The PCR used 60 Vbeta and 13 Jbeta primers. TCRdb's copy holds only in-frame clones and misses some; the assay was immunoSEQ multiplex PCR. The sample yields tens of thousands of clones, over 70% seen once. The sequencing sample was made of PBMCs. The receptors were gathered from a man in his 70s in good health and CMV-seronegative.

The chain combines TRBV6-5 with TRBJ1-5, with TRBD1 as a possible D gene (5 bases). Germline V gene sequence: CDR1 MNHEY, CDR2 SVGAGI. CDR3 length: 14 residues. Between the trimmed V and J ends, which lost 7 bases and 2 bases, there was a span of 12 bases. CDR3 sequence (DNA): TGTGCCAGCAAAAGGGGCCGAGGCAATCAGCCCCAGCATTTT. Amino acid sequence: CASKRGRGNQPQHF.

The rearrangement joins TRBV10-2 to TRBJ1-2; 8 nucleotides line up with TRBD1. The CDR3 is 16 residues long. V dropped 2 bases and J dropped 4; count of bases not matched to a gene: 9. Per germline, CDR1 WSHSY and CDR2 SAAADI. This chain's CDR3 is CASSETGGSPTYGYTF. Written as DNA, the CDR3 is TGCGCCAGCAGTGAGACAGGGGGGTCTCCTACCTATGGCTACACCTTC.

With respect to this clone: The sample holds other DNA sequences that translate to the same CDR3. The CDR3 sequence: CASSPGGTAPGRDTQYF. The CDR3 DNA sequence: TGTGCCAGCAGTCCGGGAGGGACAGCGCCGGGTCGGGATACGCAGTATTTT. This chain joins TRBV5-4 and TRBJ2-3; a possible D gene is TRBD2 (8 bases). The germline V and J ends were trimmed by 5 bases and 6 bases, with 25 bases remaining between them. CDR1 and CDR2 from the germline V gene are SGHNT and YYREEE (reference sequence). The CDR3 runs 17 residues. The variable domain in full, with the rest retrieved from reference TRBV5-4 and TRBJ2-3, is ETGVTQSPTHLIKTRGQQVTLRCSSQSGHNTVSWYQQALGQGPQFIFQYYREEENGRGNFPPRFSGLQFPNYSSELNVNALELDDSALYLCASSPGGTAPGRDTQYFGPGTRLTVL.

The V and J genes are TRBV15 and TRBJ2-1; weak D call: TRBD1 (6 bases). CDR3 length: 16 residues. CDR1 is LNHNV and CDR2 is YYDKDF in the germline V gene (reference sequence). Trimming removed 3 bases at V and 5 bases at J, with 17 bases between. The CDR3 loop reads CATSRGTGRSNNEQFF. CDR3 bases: TGTGCCACCAGCAGGGGAACAGGGCGAAGTAACAATGAGCAGTTCTTC.

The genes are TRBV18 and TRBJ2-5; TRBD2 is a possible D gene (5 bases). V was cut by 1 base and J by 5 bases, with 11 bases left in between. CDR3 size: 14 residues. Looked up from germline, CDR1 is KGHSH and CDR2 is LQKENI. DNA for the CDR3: TGTGCCAGCTCACCACGTAGAGGGCAGGAGACCCAGTACTTC. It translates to CASSPRRGQETQYF.

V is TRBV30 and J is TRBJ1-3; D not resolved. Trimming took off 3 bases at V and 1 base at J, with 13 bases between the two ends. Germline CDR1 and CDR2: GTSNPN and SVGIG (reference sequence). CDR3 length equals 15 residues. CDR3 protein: CAWRADSTSGNTIYF. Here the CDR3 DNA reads TGTGCCTGGAGGGCAGACTCGACTTCTGGAAACACCATATATTTT.

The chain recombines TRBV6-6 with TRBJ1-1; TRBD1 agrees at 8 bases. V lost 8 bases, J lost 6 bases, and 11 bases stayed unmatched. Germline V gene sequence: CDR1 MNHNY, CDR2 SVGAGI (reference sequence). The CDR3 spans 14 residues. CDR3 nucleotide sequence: TGTGCCAGCTCCTCGGGACAGGCCCGTCCTGAAGCTTTCTTT. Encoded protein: CASSSGQARPEAFF.

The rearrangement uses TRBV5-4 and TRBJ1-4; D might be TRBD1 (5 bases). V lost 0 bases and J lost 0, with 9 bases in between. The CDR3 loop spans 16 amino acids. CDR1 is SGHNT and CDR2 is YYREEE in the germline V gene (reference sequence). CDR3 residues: CASSLGGGTTNEKLFF. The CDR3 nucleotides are TGTGCCAGCAGCTTGGGGGGGGGTACAACTAATGAAAAACTGTTTTTT.

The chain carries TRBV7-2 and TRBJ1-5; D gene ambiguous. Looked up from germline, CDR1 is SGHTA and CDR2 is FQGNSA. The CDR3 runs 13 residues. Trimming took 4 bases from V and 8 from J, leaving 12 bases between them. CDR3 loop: CASSWGGPEPQHF. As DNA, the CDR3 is TGTGCCAGCAGCTGGGGAGGGCCGGAGCCCCAGCATTTT.